This TCR beta chain was sequenced for a study of blood T cell repertoires in COVID-19. On the study more broadly: In each case, the material was cDNA or gDNA derived from T cells, B-cell-depleted T cells, or PBMCs.

Original methodology: By means of reference gene primer amplification, nucleated cell counts were estimated. Clones were read by immunoSEQ multiplex PCR, and TCRdb kept only the in-frame ones, dropping some. V, J and clone size reflect that table, while D and trimming were determined from the DNA. The table records about 240,000 clones, roughly 80% of them present only once. The ends were cut back, 3 bases at V and 12 bases at J, with 14 bases in the middle. The CDR3 sequence is 12 residues long. V is TRBV12-3 or TRBV12-4 and J is TRBJ1-1; D call uncertain. The material sequenced was peripheral blood. The sequence derives from a woman of 80 years or more with acute or convalescent COVID-19. The CDR3 coding sequence is TGTGCCAGCAGTTTCTTTGACACGGGATCTTTCTTT. Protein sequence: CASSFFDTGSFF.